This entry concerns a single T cell receptor beta chain. Its cognate antigen is unknown. Terminally differentiated effector memory CD45RA+ cells were excluded from the naive CD8 cells, which were CD45RO-negative and positively selected for CCR7. Deep-level running was used for the assay. Clones were read by immunoSEQ multiplex PCR, and TCRdb kept only the in-frame ones, dropping some. The repertoire consists of roughly 2.1 million clones, with about 93% occurring once and the leading ten covering roughly 1.8%. This sample was taken from a study of shared clonotypes between healthy human individuals. Points from the study as a whole: Sequencing depth was expected to affect clonotype sharing among donors.

The TCR comes from a man between 18 and 29 years old in good health. Some clones in this sample may be carry-over from other donors' samples. Source material: naive CD8+ T cells from PBMCs.

This CDR3 reads CASSLTLGGSYEQYF. CDR3 sequence (DNA): TGTGCCAGCAGTTTAACCCTGGGGGGTTCCTACGAGCAGTACTTC. The chain joins TRBV28 to TRBJ2-7, with D perhaps matching TRBD2 (6 bases). Germline lookup yields CDR1 MDHEN and CDR2 SYDVKM. Trimming took 2 bases from V and 1 from J, leaving 12 bases between them. CDR3 length: 15 amino acids. Drawing the rest from reference TRBV28 and TRBJ2-7, the complete variable domain is DVKVTQSSRYLVKRTGEKVFLECVQDMDHENMFWYRQDPGLGLRLIYFSYDVKMKEKGDIPEGYSVSREKKERFSLILESASTNQTSMYLCASSLTLGGSYEQYFGPGTRLTVT.